This T cell receptor beta chain is drawn from a study of blood T cell repertoires in COVID-19 (TCRdb year 2020). About the investigation overall: The collaborator samples originated in the United States, Italy and Spain and spanned the acute and convalescent phases of COVID-19. The material from the prospective study consisted of cDNA or gDNA derived from T cells, B-cell-depleted T cells, or PBMCs. The dataset comprised deeply sampled blood TCRbeta repertoires from subjects exposed to, actively infected with, or recovered from COVID-19. A freely available public database, intended as a resource for researchers studying the immune response to SARS-CoV-2, is where the repertoires were released. The samples were drawn from two sources: the first 160 participants of the ongoing ImmuneRACE study, and about 1,300 subjects contributed by 6 global collaborators. A de-identified subject ID, COVID-19 status, age in years and sex were almost always included in the sample metadata. Where available, HLA class I and class II types were taken from metadata supplied by the sample provider and were not determined by assay-based typing. Broad study findings and their caveats: How much clinical and demographic metadata was included differed by source and by participant, and the metadata was provided uncurated.

TCRbeta CDR3 regions were amplified from genomic DNA using the immunoSEQ Assay, a bias-controlled multiplex PCR. Per the authors' processing: The number of nucleated cells in each sample was estimated by amplification of reference gene primers within the assay. To quantify the absolute abundance of each unique TCRbeta CDR3 rearrangement, sequence reads were collapsed and filtered. For each sample, productive Simpson clonality was calculated as the square root of Simpson's diversity index over productive rearrangements. Entries here come from immuneACCESS through TCRdb and include only in-frame sequences with V and J called. Some clones fail to appear in such tables; in the studies checked, an unresolved V gene covers under half of the shortfall, and the cause of the remainder is unknown. That table is the source of V, J and clone size, and D and trimming were worked out from the DNA. For this sample the table gives tens of thousands of clones, of which about 91% were detected only once. Of the sample, 5% to 6.5% is held by the ten largest clones.

Collaborating institutions collected whole blood in K2EDTA tubes following their own protocols. Collaborator samples were shipped for TCRbeta analysis as frozen whole blood, isolated PBMCs, or DNA extracted from either sample type. Per the germline V gene, SGHTS is the CDR1 and YDEGEE is the CDR2. V sheds 4 bases and J sheds 8 bases, leaving 12 bases between their ends. From the cysteine up to the phenylalanine, the CDR3 has a length of 12 residues. Of all the DNA, just the CDR3 is kept, 36 bases in frame from base 1. As to this clone: This receptor's antigen is unknown. No base quality information exists; no much larger clone differs at one position.

The V gene is TRBV5-8 and the J gene is TRBJ1-2; the D gene is perhaps TRBD1, on 5 matching bases. Material for sequencing was peripheral blood. The receptor comes from a woman aged 50 to 60 with acute or convalescent COVID-19. The DNA sequence follows: TGTGCCAGCAGCCGGGGACTCGCGGGCTACACCTTC. It encodes CASSRGLAGYTF.